These 3 T cell receptor beta chains were sequenced from one sample in a study of neurological immune-mediated disorders. The time point was: longitudinal time-point 3. Each CDR3 protein is one row after TCRdb ran MiXCR on the 5' RACE reads. Among approximately 84,000 distinct CDR3 sequences listed, under 4.5% were seen once. The sample was PBMCs. All receptors derive from an older woman with multiple sclerosis.

This clonotype was counted ten times or more. Written as DNA, the CDR3 is TGCAGTGCTAGAGATCTAAGGATAGGATACGGGGAGCTGTTTTTT. Residues: CSARDLRIGYGELFF. This chain links TRBV20-1 with TRBJ2-2; D is unclear. The CDR3 length is 15 residues. Germline lookup yields CDR1 DFQATT and CDR2 SNEGSKA (reference sequence). Trimming shortened V by 0 bases and J by 7 bases, and 15 bases separated the two germline ends.

This clonotype was counted at least ten times. This chain connects TRBV21-1 to TRBJ1-5; TRBD1 was called by the table and not checked on the DNA. TRBV21-1 is described as a pseudogene. The CDR3 contains 19 residues. The CDR3: CASSKGVAGQGALGQPQHF. In DNA, the CDR3 is TGTGCCAGCAGCAAAGGTGTGGCCGGACAGGGGGCTCTTGGACAGCCCCAGCATTTT.

This clonotype has at least ten counts. CDR3: CSARPIGGDANSPLHF. The CDR3 DNA sequence: TGCAGTGCTAGACCCATAGGAGGGGATGCTAATTCACCCCTCCACTTT. The chain employs TRBV20-1 and TRBJ1-6; D might be TRBD1 (5 bases). CDR1 is DFQATT, CDR2 SNEGSKA, per germline (reference sequence). Trimming left V 2 bases short and J 6 bases short, with 17 bases between. This CDR3 contains 16 residues.